A single sample gave rise to the 13 T cell receptor beta chains below, sequenced in a study of read filtering for tumor transcriptome and immune sequencing. The library was built from roughly 400 ng RNA with molecular barcoded adaptors for alpha/delta and beta/gamma chains. TCRdb ran MiXCR on the reads and lists one entry per CDR3 protein. In the table there are 46,000 or so distinct CDR3 sequences, roughly 19% of which are singletons. The sample taken for sequencing was a population of CD138-negative cells sorted from bone marrow. These receptors were taken from a donor older than 35 with multiple myeloma.

This clonotype appeared many times. The chain is built from TRBV30 and TRBJ1-1, with 10 bases fitting TRBD1. V dropped 3 bases and J dropped 10; count of bases not matched to a gene: 11. The CDR3 runs 14 residues. Per the germline V gene, CDR1 is GTSNPN and CDR2 is SVGIG (reference sequence). CDR3 in amino acids: CAWRRDRGIPGAFF. The CDR3 DNA follows: TGTGCCTGGAGACGGGACAGGGGCATCCCTGGAGCTTTCTTT.

A word on this clonotype: Since a much larger clone is just one base distant, this may be a read error. The missing conserved phenylalanine or tryptophan at the end of this CDR3 makes a read error likely. J is TRBJ2-5 and V is TRBV20-1; TRBD2 matches at 7 bases. The CDR3 spans 14 residues. The ends lost 5 bases at V and 2 bases at J; junction bases unmatched: 8. Per the germline V gene, CDR1 is DFQATT and CDR2 is SNEGSKA (reference sequence). The CDR3 region has the DNA TGCAGTGCTGAGACCCTAGCGGTTCAAGAGACCCAGTACATC. Amino acids: CSAETLAVQETQYI.

This clonotype has just a few counts. The chain couples TRBV5-1 to TRBJ2-2; 8 nucleotides align to TRBD1. V trimming: 4 bases; J trimming: 6 bases; junction bases outside the gene matches: 8. Per germline, CDR1 SGHRS and CDR2 YFSETQ. This CDR3 contains 15 residues. This CDR3 reads CASSPDRAGSGELFF. The CDR3 DNA is TGCGCCAGCAGCCCGGACAGGGCTGGGTCCGGGGAGCTGTTTTTT.

A word on this clonotype: Given a much more abundant clone one base away, this may be a read error. CDR3 sequence (DNA): TGTGCCAGCAGTTTGCCAGACCCCACTGGAGCTTTCTTT. Translation gives CASSLPDPTGAFF. The chain uses TRBV28 and TRBJ1-1; D not resolved. Germline-derived CDR1 and CDR2 are MDHEN and SYDVKM. This CDR3 is built from 13 residues.

In this sample, this clonotype turned up many times. DNA for the CDR3: TGCAGTGCTAGAAGGCGTGATACGCAGTATTTT. It encodes CSARRRDTQYF. The chain links TRBV20-1 to TRBJ2-3; D is unclear. This CDR3 has 11 amino acids. Trimming took 2 bases from V and 6 from J, leaving 6 bases between them. The germline gives CDR1 DFQATT, CDR2 SNEGSKA (reference sequence).

This clonotype appeared many times. The chain's CDR3 is CASSEGGTVSQPQHF. CDR3 nucleotides: TGTGCCAGCAGTGAAGGAGGGACAGTATCTCAGCCCCAGCATTTT. This chain connects TRBV2 to TRBJ1-5, with 7 bases matching TRBD1. This CDR3 is built from 15 residues. CDR1 is SNHLY, CDR2 FYNNEI, per germline. V trimming: 1 base; J trimming: 6 bases; junction bases outside the gene matches: 6.

Points on this clonotype: This may stem from a read error, because a much larger clone lies one nucleotide away. The chain is built from TRBV2 and TRBJ2-1, with a weak D call TRBD2 (5 bases). Germline CDR1 and CDR2: SNHLY and FYNNEI. The V end was cut by 7 bases, the J end by 8 bases, with 24 bases between. There are 16 residues in the CDR3. CDR3 region: CASMRRVGGAYDEQFF. DNA for the CDR3: TGTGCCAGCATGCGCCGAGTCGGAGGTGCTTACGATGAGCAGTTCTTC.

This clonotype was seen ten or more times. The genes are TRBV24-1 and TRBJ1-1, with D unclear. The CDR3 runs 15 residues. Trimming removed 4 bases from V and 1 base from J, with 12 bases in between. CDR1 is KGHDR, CDR2 SFDVKD, per germline. The CDR3 protein is CATSDPSEGNTEAFF. CDR3 DNA: TGTGCCACCAGTGACCCTAGCGAGGGGAACACTGAAGCTTTCTTT.

This clonotype was seen at least ten times. This rearrangement joins TRBV19 to TRBJ1-4; D is unresolved. The V and J ends lost 4 bases and 7 bases respectively, with 19 bases between them. CDR3 length equals 16 residues. Germline assignment: CDR1 LNHDA and CDR2 SQIVND (reference sequence). CDR3 in amino acids: CASSTHQSSAGEKLFF. CDR3 DNA: TGTGCCAGTAGTACCCACCAGTCGTCAGCCGGTGAAAAACTGTTTTTT. Full variable domain (outside the CDR3, taken from reference TRBV19 and TRBJ1-4): DGGITQSPKYLFRKEGQNVTLSCEQNLNHDAMYWYRQDPGQGLRLIYYSQIVNDFQKGDIAEGYSVSREKKESFPLTVTSAQKNPTAFYLCASSTHQSSAGEKLFFGSGTQLSVL.

This clonotype has ten or more counts. The rearrangement joins TRBV2 to TRBJ2-7; the D is unclear. Germline lookup yields CDR1 SNHLY and CDR2 FYNNEI. The CDR3 is 11 amino acids. Trimming shortened V by 3 bases and J by 11 bases, and 11 bases separated the two germline ends. This CDR3 is CASSERRGEYF. CDR3 nucleotide sequence: TGTGCCAGCAGTGAGCGACGAGGAGAGTACTTC.

This clonotype occurred many times. The chain recombines TRBV18 with TRBJ2-5; D not certain. This CDR3 comprises 13 residues. V lost 3 bases to trimming and J lost 3 bases, with 8 bases between them. Germline values: CDR1 KGHSH, CDR2 LQKENI. In nucleotides, the CDR3 is TGTGCCAGCTCACCGAGTGAGGAAGAGACCCAGTACTTC. Protein: CASSPSEEETQYF.

This clonotype was observed at least ten times. At one end, the junction sequence differs from germline, possibly due to a read error. The J gene is TRBJ2-5, the V gene TRBV7-7, with 8 positions matching TRBD2. The CDR3 totals 17 residues. CDR1 and CDR2 from the germline V gene are SSHAT and FNYEAQ (reference sequence). The chain's CDR3 is CASSKRESQGVQETQYF. The CDR3 bases are TGTGCTAGCAGTAAGCGGGAGAGCCAGGGTGTCCAAGAGACCCAGTACTTC.

This clonotype is medium-sized. The DNA for the CDR3 is TGCAGCGTTGAGGACCCAAAAGACGGCTCCTACAATGAGCAGTTCTTC. Its translation: CSVEDPKDGSYNEQFF. The rearrangement uses TRBV29-1 and TRBJ2-1; the D is unclear. The CDR3 has 16 residues. CDR1 is SQVTM and CDR2 is ANQGSEA in the germline V gene. V was pared by 3 bases and J by 0 bases, with 15 bases between.